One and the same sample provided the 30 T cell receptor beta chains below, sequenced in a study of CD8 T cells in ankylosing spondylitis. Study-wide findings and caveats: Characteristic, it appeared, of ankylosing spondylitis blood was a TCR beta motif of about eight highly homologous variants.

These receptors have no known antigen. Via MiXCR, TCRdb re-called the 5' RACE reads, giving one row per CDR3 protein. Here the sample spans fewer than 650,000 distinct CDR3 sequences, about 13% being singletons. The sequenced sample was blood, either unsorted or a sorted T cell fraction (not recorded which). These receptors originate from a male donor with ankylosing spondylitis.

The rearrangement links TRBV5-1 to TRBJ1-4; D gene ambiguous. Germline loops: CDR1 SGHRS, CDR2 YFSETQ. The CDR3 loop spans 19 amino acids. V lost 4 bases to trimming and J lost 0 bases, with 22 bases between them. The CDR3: CASSAGSSFGATTNEKLFF. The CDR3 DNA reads TGCGCCAGCAGCGCGGGGAGCTCCTTCGGAGCAACAACTAATGAAAAACTGTTTTTT.

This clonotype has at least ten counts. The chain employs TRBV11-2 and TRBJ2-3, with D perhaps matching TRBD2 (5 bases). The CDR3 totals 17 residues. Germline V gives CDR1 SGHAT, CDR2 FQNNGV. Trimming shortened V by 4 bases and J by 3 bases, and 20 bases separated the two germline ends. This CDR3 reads CASSSSLTDSGTDTQYF. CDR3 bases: TGTGCCAGCAGCTCCAGCTTGACGGACTCGGGGACAGATACGCAGTATTTT.

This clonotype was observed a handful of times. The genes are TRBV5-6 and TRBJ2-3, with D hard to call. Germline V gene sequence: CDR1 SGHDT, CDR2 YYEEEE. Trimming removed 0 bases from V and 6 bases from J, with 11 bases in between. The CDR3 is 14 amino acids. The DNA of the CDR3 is TGTGCCAGCAGCTTGGGCCCGGTGGGGGATACGCAGTATTTT. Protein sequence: CASSLGPVGDTQYF. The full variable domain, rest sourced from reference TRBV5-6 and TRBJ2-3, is DAGVTQSPTHLIKTRGQQVTLRCSPKSGHDTVSWYQQALGQGPQFIFQYYEEEERQRGNFPDRFSGHQFPNYSSELNVNALLLGDSALYLCASSLGPVGDTQYFGPGTRLTVL.

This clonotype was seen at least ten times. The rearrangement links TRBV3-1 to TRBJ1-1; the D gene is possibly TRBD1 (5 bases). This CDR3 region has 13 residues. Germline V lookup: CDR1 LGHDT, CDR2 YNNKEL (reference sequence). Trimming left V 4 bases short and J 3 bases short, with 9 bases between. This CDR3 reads CASSPWGDTEAFF. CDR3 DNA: TGTGCCAGCAGCCCTTGGGGGGACACTGAAGCTTTCTTT.

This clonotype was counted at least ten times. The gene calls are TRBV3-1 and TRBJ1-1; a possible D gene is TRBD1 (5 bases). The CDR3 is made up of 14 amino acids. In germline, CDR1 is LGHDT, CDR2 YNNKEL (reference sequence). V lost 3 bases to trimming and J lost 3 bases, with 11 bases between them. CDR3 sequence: CASSHHRRDTEAFF. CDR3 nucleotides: TGTGCCAGCAGCCATCACCGCAGGGACACTGAAGCTTTCTTT.

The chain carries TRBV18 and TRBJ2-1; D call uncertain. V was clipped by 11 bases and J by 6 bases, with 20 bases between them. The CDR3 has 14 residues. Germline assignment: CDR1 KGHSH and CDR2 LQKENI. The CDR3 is CAGFLEVDLNEQFF. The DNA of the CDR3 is TGTGCCGGCTTCCTCGAGGTCGATCTCAATGAGCAGTTCTTC.

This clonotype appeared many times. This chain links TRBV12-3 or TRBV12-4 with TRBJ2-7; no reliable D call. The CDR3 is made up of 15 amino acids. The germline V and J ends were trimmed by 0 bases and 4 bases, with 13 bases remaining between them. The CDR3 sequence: CASSLAGATAYEQYF. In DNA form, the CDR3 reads TGTGCCAGCAGTTTAGCGGGCGCTACTGCTTACGAGCAGTACTTC.

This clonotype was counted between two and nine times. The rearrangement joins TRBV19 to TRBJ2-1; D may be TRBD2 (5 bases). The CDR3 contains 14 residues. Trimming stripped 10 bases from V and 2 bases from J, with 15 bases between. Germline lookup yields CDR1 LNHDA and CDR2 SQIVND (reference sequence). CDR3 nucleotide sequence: TGTGCCACTAATAGGGAGCGTCCCTACAATGAGCAGTTCTTC. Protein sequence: CATNRERPYNEQFF. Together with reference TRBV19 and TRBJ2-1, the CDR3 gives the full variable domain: DGGITQSPKYLFRKEGQNVTLSCEQNLNHDAMYWYRQDPGQGLRLIYYSQIVNDFQKGDIAEGYSVSREKKESFPLTVTSAQKNPTAFYLCATNRERPYNEQFFGPGTRLTVL.

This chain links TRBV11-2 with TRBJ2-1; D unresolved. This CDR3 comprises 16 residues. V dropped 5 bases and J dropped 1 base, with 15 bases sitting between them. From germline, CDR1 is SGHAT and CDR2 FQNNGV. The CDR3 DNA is TGTGCCAGCAGCCGACTCCTATATGGGTCCTACAATGAGCAGTTCTTC. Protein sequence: CASSRLLYGSYNEQFF.

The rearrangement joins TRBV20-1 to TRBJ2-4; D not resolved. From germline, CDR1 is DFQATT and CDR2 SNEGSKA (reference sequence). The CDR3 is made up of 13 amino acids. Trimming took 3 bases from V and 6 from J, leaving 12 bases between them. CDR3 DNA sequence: TGCAGTGCTAGTGGCAAACTTTTAAACATTCAGTACTTC. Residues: CSASGKLLNIQYF.

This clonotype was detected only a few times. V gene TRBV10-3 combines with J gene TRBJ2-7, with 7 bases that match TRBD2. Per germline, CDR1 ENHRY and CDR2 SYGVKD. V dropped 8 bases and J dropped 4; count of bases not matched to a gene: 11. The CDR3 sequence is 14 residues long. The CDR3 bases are TGTGCCATCGAGGCAGGCGGGAGAAGGTACGAGCAGTACTTC. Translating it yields CAIEAGGRRYEQYF.

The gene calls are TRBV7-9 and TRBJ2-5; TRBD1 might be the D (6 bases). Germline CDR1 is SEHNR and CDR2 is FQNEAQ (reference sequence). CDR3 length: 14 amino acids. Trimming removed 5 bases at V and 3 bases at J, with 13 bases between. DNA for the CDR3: TGTGCCAGCAGCACTTGGACAGAAGAAGAGACCCAGTACTTC. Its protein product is CASSTWTEEETQYF.

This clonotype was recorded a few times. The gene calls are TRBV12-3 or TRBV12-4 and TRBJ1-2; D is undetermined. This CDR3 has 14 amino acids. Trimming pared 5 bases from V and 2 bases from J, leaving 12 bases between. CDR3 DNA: TGTGCCAGCAGTCCCCACAGTAAGAACTATGGCTACACCTTC. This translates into CASSPHSKNYGYTF.

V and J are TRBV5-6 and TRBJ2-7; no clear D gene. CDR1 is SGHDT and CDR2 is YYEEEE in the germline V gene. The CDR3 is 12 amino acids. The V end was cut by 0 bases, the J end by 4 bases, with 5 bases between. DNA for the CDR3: TGTGCCAGCAGCTTGGAGAAGTACGAGCAGTACTTC. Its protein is CASSLEKYEQYF.

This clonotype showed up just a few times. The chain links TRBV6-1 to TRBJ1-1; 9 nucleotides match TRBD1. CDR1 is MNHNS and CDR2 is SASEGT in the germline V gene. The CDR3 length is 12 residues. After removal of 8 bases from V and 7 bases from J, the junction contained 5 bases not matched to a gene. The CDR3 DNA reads TGTGCCAGCTGTACAGGGGGCGTTGAAGCTTTCTTT. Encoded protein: CASCTGGVEAFF.

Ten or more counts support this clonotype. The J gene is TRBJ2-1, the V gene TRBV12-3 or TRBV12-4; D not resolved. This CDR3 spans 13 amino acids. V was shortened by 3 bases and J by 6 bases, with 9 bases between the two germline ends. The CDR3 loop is CASSFRPGNEQFF. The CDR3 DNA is TGTGCCAGCAGTTTCCGACCAGGCAATGAGCAGTTCTTC.

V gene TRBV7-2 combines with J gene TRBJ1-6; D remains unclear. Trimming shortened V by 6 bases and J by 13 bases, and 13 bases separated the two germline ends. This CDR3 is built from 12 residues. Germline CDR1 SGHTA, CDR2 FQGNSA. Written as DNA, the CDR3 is TGTGCCAGCAGTCAAGACCCGTCCCCCCTCCACTTT. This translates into CASSQDPSPLHF.

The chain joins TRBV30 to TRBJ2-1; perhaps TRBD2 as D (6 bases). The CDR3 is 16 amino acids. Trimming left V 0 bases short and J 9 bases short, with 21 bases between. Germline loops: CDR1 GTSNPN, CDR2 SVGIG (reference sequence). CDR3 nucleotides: TGTGCCTGGAGTGTAACCTCGATGGGGGGAGGAGGTGAGCAGTTCTTC. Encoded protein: CAWSVTSMGGGGEQFF.

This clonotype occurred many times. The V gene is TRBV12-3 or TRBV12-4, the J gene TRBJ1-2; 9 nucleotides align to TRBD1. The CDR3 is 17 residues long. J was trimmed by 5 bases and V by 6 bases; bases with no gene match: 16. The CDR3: CASRGPGQGISRYGYTF. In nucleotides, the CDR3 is TGTGCCAGCAGGGGACCGGGACAGGGAATAAGTCGGTATGGCTACACCTTC.

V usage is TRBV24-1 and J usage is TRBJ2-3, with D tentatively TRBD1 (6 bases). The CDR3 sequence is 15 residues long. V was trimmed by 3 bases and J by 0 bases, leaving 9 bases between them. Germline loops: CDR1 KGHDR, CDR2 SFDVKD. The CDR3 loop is CATSDRGSSTDTQYF. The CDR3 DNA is TGTGCCACCAGTGATAGGGGGTCTAGCACAGATACGCAGTATTTT.

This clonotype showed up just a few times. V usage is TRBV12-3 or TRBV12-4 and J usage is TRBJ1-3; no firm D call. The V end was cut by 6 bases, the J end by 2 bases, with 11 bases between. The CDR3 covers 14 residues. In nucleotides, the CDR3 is TGTGCCAGCAGCCAAACGCTAACTGGAAACACCATATATTTT. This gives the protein CASSQTLTGNTIYF.

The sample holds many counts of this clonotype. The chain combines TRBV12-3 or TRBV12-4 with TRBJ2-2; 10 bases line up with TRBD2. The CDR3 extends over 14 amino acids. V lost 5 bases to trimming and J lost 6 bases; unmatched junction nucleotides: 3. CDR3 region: CASSQGTSAGELFF. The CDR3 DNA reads TGTGCCAGCAGTCAAGGGACTAGCGCCGGGGAGCTGTTTTTT.

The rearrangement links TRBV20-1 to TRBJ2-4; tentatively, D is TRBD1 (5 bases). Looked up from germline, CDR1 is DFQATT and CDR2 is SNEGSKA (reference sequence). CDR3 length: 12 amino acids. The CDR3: CASVSGFGIQYF. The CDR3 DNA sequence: TGCGCCTCGGTTTCAGGGTTTGGCATTCAGTACTTC.

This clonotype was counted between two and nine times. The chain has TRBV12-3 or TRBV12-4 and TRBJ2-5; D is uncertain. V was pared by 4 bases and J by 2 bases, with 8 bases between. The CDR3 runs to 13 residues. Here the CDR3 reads CASSYVRQETQYF. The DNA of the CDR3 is TGTGCCAGCAGTTACGTGCGGCAAGAGACCCAGTACTTC.

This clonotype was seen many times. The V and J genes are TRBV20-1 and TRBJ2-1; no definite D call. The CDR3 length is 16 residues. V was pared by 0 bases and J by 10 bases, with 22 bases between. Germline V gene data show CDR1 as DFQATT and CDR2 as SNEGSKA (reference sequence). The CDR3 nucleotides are TGCAGTGCTAGAGATCTTCGGACCCAATCAACTGAAGAGCAGTTCTTC. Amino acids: CSARDLRTQSTEEQFF.

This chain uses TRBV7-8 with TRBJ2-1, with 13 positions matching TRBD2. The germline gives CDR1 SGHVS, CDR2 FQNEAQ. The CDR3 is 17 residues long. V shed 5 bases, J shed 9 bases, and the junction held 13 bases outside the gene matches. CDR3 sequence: CASSPKGPGLAGTEQFF. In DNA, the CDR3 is TGTGCCAGCAGCCCTAAGGGGCCGGGACTAGCGGGAACTGAGCAGTTCTTC.

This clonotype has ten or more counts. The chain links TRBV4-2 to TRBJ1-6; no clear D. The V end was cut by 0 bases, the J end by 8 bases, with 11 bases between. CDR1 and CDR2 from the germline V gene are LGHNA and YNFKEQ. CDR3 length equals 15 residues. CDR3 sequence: CASSQDLRSHSPLHF. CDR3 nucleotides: TGTGCCAGCAGCCAAGATCTCAGGTCCCATTCACCCCTCCACTTT.

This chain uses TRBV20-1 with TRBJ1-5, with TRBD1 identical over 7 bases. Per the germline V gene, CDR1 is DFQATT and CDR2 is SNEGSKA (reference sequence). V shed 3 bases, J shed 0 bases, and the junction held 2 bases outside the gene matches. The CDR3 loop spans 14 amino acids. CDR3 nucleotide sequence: TGCAGTGCTAGGGGGACAGTTAGCAATCAGCCCCAGCATTTT. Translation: CSARGTVSNQPQHF.

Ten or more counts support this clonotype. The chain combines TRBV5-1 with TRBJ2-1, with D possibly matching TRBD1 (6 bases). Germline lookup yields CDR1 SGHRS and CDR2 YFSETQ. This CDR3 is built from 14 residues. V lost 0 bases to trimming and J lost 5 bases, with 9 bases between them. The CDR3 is CASSLDRAHNEQFF. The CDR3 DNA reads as TGCGCCAGCAGCTTGGACAGGGCCCACAATGAGCAGTTCTTC.

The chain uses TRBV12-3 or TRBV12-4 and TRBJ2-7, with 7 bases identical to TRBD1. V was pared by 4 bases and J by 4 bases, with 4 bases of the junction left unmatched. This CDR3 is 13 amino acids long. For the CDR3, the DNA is TGTGCCAGCAGTTCCCAGGGGGAGTACGAGCAGTACGTC. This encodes CASSSQGEYEQYV.